This T cell receptor (beta chain) was identified in a study of CD8 T cells in Susac syndrome. Study summary: Among the Susac syndrome patients sequenced, 5 or 6 had active disease and 8 or 9 were in remission. Findings and limits, study-wide: The CD4+ T cell repertoires of Susac syndrome were found to show no clonal expansion.

Random hexamers were used to reverse transcribe an amount of roughly 0.45 to 1 ug RNA. TCRdb fed the immunoSEQ multiplex PCR reads into MiXCR, producing one record per CDR3 protein. The table lists under 200,000 distinct CDR3 sequences, under 97% of them singletons, with 0.098% in the top ten. Sequencing of TCR beta was performed on blood CD8+ T cells and on blood CD4+ T cells. About this clonotype: Antigen: not known.

The CDR3 is made up of 14 amino acids. Germline assignment: CDR1 LGHNT and CDR2 FRNRAP. The V end lost 1 base, the J end lost 1 base, and 7 bases lay between the germline ends. The sequencing input was CD4+ T cells from PBMCs. This chain uses TRBV12-5 with TRBJ1-2, with D perhaps TRBD1 (5 bases). This receptor was identified in a human donor with Susac syndrome. This chain's CDR3 is CASGLDRNNYGYTF. The CDR3 DNA reads as TGTGCTAGTGGTTTGGACAGGAATAACTATGGCTACACCTTC.